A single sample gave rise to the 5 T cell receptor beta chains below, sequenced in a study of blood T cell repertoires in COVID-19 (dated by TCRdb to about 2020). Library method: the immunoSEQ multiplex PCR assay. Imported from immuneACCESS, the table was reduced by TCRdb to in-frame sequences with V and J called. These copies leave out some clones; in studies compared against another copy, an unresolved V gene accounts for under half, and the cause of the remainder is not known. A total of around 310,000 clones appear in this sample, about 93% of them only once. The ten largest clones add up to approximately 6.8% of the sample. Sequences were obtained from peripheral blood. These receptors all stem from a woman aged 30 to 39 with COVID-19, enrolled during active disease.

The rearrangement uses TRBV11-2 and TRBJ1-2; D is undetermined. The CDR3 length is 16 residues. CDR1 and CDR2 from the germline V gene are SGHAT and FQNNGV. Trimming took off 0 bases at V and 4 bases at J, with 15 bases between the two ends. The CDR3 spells CASSLDTPVFVYGYTF. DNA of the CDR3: TGTGCCAGCAGCTTAGATACCCCAGTCTTTGTCTATGGCTACACCTTC.

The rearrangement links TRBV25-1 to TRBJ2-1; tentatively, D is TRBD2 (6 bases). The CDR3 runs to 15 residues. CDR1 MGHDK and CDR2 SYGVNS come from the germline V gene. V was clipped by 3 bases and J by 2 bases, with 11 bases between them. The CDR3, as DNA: TGTGCCAGCAGTGATAGCGGACCGGCCTACAATGAGCAGTTCTTC. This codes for CASSDSGPAYNEQFF. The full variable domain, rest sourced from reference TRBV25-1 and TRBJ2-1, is EADIYQTPRYLVIGTGKKITLECSQTMGHDKMYWYQQDPGMELHLIHYSYGVNSTEKGDLSSESTVSRIRTEHFPLTLESARPSHTSQYLCASSDSGPAYNEQFFGPGTRLTVL.

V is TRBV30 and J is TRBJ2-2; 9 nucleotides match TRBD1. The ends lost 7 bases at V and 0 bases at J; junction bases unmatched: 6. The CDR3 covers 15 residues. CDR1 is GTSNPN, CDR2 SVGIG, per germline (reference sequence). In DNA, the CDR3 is TGTGCCTTTATACAGGGGGCTTCGAACACCGGGGAGCTGTTTTTT. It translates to CAFIQGASNTGELFF.

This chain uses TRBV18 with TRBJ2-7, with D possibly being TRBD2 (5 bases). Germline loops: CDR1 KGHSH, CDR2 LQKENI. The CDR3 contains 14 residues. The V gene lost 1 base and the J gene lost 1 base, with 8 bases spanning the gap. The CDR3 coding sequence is TGTGCCAGCTCACCACTCGGGGAATCCTACGAGCAGTACTTC. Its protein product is CASSPLGESYEQYF.

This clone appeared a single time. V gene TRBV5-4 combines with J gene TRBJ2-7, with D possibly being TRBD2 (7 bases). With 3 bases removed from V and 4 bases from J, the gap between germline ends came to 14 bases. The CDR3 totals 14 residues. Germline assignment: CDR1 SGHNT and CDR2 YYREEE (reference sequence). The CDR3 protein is CASSSPGGGYEQYF. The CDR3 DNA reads TGTGCCAGCAGCTCCCCGGGGGGCGGTTACGAGCAGTACTTC. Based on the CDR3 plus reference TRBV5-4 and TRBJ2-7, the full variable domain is ETGVTQSPTHLIKTRGQQVTLRCSSQSGHNTVSWYQQALGQGPQFIFQYYREEENGRGNFPPRFSGLQFPNYSSELNVNALELDDSALYLCASSSPGGGYEQYFGPGTRLTVT.